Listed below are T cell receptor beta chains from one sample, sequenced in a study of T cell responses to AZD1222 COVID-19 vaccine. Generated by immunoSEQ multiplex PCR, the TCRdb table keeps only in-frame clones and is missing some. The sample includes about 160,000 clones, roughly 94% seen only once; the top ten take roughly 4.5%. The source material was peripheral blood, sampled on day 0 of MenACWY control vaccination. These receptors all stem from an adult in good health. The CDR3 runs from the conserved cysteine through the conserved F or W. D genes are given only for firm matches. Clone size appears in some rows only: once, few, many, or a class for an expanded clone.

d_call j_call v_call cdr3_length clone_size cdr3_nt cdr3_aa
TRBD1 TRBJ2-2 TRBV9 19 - TGTGCCAGCAGCGTACCGACCGGGACAGGGACAGCAAACACCGGGGAGCTGTTTTTT CASSVPTGTGTANTGELFF
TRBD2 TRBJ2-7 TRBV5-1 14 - TGCGCCAGCAGCCCTGGACTAGCGGTCCACGAGCAGTACTTC CASSPGLAVHEQYF
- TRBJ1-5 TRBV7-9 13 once TGTGCCAGCAGCTTCGGTAACAATCAGCCCCAGCATTTT CASSFGNNQPQHF
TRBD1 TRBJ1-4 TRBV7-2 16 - TGTGCCAGCAGCCCCCAAGTTACCAGGGGGAATGAAAAACTGTTTTTT CASSPQVTRGNEKLFF
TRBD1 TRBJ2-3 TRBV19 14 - TGTGCCAGTAACCCGACAGGGGGCACAGATACGCAGTATTTT CASNPTGGTDTQYF
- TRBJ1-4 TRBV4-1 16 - TGCGCCAGCAGCCAACCTCCGGGACACCCTAATGAAAAACTGTTTTTT CASSQPPGHPNEKLFF
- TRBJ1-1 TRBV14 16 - TGTGCCAGCAGCCAAGTAACCTACTTAGAGAACACTGAAGCTTTCTTT CASSQVTYLENTEAFF
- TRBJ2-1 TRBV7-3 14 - TGTGCCAGCAGCCGAGTGCCGGCTATCAATGAGCAGTTCTTC CASSRVPAINEQFF
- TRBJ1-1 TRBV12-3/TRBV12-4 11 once TGTGCCAGCAGTTTATTCACTGAAGCTTTCTTT CASSLFTEAFF
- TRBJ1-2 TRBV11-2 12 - TGTGCCAGCAGCCGGAACAGCGGCGGCTACACCTTC CASSRNSGGYTF
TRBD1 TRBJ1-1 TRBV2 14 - TGTGCCAGCAGATGGTTGGACAGGGGTACTGAAGCTTTCTTT CASRWLDRGTEAFF
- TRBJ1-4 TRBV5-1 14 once TGCGCCAGCAGCTCGTCGGGCACTAATGAAAAACTGTTTTTT CASSSSGTNEKLFF
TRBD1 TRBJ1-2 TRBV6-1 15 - TGTGCCAGCAGTGAAAGCGGAGGACAGGTTGGTGGCTACACCTTC CASSESGGQVGGYTF
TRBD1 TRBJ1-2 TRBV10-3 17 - TGTGCCATCAGTGAGTGGATACCGGGACAGGGGGCGCACGGCTACACCTTC CAISEWIPGQGAHGYTF
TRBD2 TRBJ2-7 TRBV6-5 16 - TGTGCCAGCAGTTCCTCGGGACTAGCGGGGAGTAGAGAGCAGTACTTC CASSSSGLAGSREQYF
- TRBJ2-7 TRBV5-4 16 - TGTGCCAGCAGCTTGCCGGGGTCCTCCCCCTCCTACGAGCAGTACTTC CASSLPGSSPSYEQYF
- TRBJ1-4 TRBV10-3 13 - TGTGCCACCAGCCTTAGGCCCTCTGAAAAACTGTTTTTT CATSLRPSEKLFF
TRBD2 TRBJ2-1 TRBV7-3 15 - TGTGCCAGCAGCTCGGGACTAGCGCTTTACAATGAGCAGTTCTTC CASSSGLALYNEQFF
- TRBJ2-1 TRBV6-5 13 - TGTGCCAGCAACCCACAGGGTACGAATGAGCAGTTCTTC CASNPQGTNEQFF
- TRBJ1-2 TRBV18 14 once TGTGCCAGCTCTCCGACCGACGGCTCCTATGGCTACACCTTC CASSPTDGSYGYTF
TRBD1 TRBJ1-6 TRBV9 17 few TGTGCCAGCAGCGCGGGATCGGACAGGGTGTCTAATTCACCCCTCCACTTT CASSAGSDRVSNSPLHF
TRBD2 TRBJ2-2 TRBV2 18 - TGTGCCAGCAGTGAATTACGGCTAGCGGGAGGGCTTTCCGGGGAGCTGTTTTTT CASSELRLAGGLSGELFF
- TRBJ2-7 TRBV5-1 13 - TGCGCCAGCAGCGTCCGGGGGCCGGGGGAGCAGTACTTC CASSVRGPGEQYF
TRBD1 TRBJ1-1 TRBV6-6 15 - TGTGCCAGCAGCCTCCTGGGGACAGGGGGCCCTGAAGCTTTCTTT CASSLLGTGGPEAFF
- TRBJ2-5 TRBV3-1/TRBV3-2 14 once TGTGCCAGCAGCCAAGCTCCACCTGGAGGGACCCAGTACTTC CASSQAPPGGTQYF
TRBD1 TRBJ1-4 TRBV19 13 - TGTGCCAGTAGTGGGACAGGGGTTGAAAAACTGTTTTTT CASSGTGVEKLFF
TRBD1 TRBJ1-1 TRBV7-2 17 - TGTGCCAGCAGCCTCCGGGGTGGGGGACAGGGGTCCACTGAAGCTTTCTTT CASSLRGGGQGSTEAFF
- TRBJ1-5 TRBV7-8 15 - TGTGCCAGCAGCTTAGGGCAGAATAGCAATCAGCCCCAGCATTTT CASSLGQNSNQPQHF
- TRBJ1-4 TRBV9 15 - TGTGCCAGCAGCGTGCTGGGACTGAGAAATGAAAAACTGTTTTTT CASSVLGLRNEKLFF
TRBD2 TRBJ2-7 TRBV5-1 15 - TGCGCCAGCAGCTATGGCAGCACTAGCGGGTGGGAGCAGTACTTC CASSYGSTSGWEQYF
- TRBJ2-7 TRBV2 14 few TGTGCCAGCAGTGAAACGAGCAGTCCCTACGAGCAGTACTTC CASSETSSPYEQYF
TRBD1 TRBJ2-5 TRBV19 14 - TGTGCCACCGAGTCGACAGGGGTTCGGGAGACCCAGTACTTC CATESTGVRETQYF
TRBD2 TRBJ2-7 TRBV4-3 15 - TGCGCCAGCAGCCAATCTAGCGGGAGCCGATACGAGCAGTACTTC CASSQSSGSRYEQYF
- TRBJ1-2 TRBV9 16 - TGTGCCAGCAGCGTAGCGGGACACTGGGCCCCTTACGGCTACACCTTC CASSVAGHWAPYGYTF
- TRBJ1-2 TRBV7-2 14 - TGTGCCAGCAGCTTAGGGGGACGGAACTATGGCTACACCTTC CASSLGGRNYGYTF
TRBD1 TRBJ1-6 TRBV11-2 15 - TGTGCCAGCAGCTCCGGCGGGACAGGGGGTTCACCCCTCCACTTT CASSSGGTGGSPLHF
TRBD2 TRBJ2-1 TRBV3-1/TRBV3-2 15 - TGTGCCAGCAGCCGGACTAGCGGGCACTACAATGAGCAGTTCTTC CASSRTSGHYNEQFF
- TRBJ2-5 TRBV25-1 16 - TGTGCCAGCAGTGAATTGCTTACAGAGAGTCAAGAGACCCAGTACTTC CASSELLTESQETQYF
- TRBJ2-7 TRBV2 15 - TGTGCCAGCAGGGCCGGGGGGCTAGCGGCAGGAGAGCAGTACTTC CASRAGGLAAGEQYF
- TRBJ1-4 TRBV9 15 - TGTGCCAGCAGCCCCCTCCGGACGGGGAATGAAAAACTGTTTTTT CASSPLRTGNEKLFF
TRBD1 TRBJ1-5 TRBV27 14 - TGTGCCAGCAGGCCGGGACAGGGCAATCAGCCCCAGCATTTT CASRPGQGNQPQHF
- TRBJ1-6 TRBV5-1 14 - TGCGCCAGCAGCTTGGTTGGGGGTTCAGGACCCCTCCACTTT CASSLVGGSGPLHF
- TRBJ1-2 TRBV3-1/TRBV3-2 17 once TGTGCCAGCAGCCAAGGTAGTTCGGCACCCACCAACTATGGCTACACCTTC CASSQGSSAPTNYGYTF
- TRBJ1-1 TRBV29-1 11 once TGCAGCGTAAGGTTGAACACTGAAGCTTTCTTT CSVRLNTEAFF
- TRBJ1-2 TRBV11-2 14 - TGTGCCAGCAGCTTAGACGGGGGAGGCTATGGCTACACCTTC CASSLDGGGYGYTF
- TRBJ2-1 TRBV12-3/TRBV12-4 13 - TGTGCCAGCAGTTTCGCCGGGTCAAATGAGCAGTTCTTC CASSFAGSNEQFF
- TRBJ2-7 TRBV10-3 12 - TGTGCCATCAGCGGTCCGAACTACGAGCAGTACTTC CAISGPNYEQYF
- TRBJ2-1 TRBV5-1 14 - TGCGCCAGCAGCCCTTTAGAGGGAAACAATGAGCAGTTCTTC CASSPLEGNNEQFF
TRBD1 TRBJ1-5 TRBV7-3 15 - TGTGCCAGCAGCCCCTCCGGGACAGGCTTTCAGCCCCAGCATTTT CASSPSGTGFQPQHF
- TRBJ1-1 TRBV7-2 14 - TGTGCCAGCAGCCGTCGGGGGGCCAGCACTGAAGCTTTCTTT CASSRRGASTEAFF
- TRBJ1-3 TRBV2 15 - TGTGCCAGCAGTGCCCAGGGTTTCTCTGGAAACACCATATATTTT CASSAQGFSGNTIYF
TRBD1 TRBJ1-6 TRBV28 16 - TGTGCCAGCAGTTTTGTTGAAGGACAGGGTGGTTCACCCCTCCACTTT CASSFVEGQGGSPLHF
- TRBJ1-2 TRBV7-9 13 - TGTGCCAGCAGCTTACCGGGGAACTATGGCTACACCTTC CASSLPGNYGYTF
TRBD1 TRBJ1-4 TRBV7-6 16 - TGTGCCAGCAGCTCGACCGGGACAGGGTACGGCGAAAAACTGTTTTTT CASSSTGTGYGEKLFF
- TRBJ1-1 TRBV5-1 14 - TGCGCCAGCAGCTTGGAGGCAGGGAGGGTAGAAGCTTTCTTT CASSLEAGRVEAFF
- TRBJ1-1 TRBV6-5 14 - TGTGCCAGCAGTTGGCTCAGAGGGAACACTGAAGCTTTCTTT CASSWLRGNTEAFF